These 32 T cell receptor beta chains originate from one sample sequenced in a study of T cells in Graves' hyperthyroidism and ophthalmopathy. Amplification targeted TCR beta CDR3 regions from RNA transcripts. First-round RT-PCR targeting the TCR CDR3 was performed with the HTBI primer set. TCRdb itself ran the multiplex PCR reads through MiXCR, one entry per CDR3 protein. The table lists approximately 400,000 distinct CDR3 sequences, under 15% of them singletons, with approximately 30% in the top ten. The sequencing input was blood. The receptors derive from a young woman with Graves' hyperthyroidism.

The CDR3 sequence: CASSEAGGPAGRPQHF. DNA of the CDR3: TGTGCCAGCAGTGAAGCAGGGGGCCCGGCCGGTAGGCCCCAGCATTTT. V gene TRBV6-1 combines with J gene TRBJ1-5, with 7 bases aligning to TRBD1. The germline V gene has CDR1 MNHNS and CDR2 SASEGT. The V and J ends lost 0 bases and 9 bases, in that order; junction bases with no gene match: 11. The CDR3 extends over 16 amino acids.

The J gene is TRBJ2-1, the V gene TRBV5-1; TRBD2 might be the D (6 bases). The CDR3 is made up of 17 amino acids. Trimming removed 4 bases from V and 0 bases from J, with 17 bases in between. The V gene's germline CDR1 is SGHRS and CDR2 YFSETQ. The CDR3 DNA reads TGCGCCAGCAGCCGAACGGGACTCTTCAGCTCCTACAATGAGCAGTTCTTC. This encodes CASSRTGLFSSYNEQFF.

In its sample, this clonotype was seen many times. The V call is TRBV7-2, the J call TRBJ2-3; D call uncertain. V dropped 5 bases and J dropped 6 bases, with 9 bases sitting between them. Germline loops: CDR1 SGHTA, CDR2 FQGNSA. The CDR3 has 12 residues. This chain's CDR3 is CASSAKRDTQYF. The CDR3 DNA reads TGTGCCAGCAGCGCCAAGAGGGATACGCAGTATTTT.

At least ten counts were recorded for this clonotype. The rearrangement links TRBV5-1 to TRBJ2-7; D call uncertain. Germline CDR1 is SGHRS and CDR2 is YFSETQ. The germline V and J ends were trimmed by 2 bases and 2 bases, with 8 bases remaining between them. The length of the CDR3 is 13 residues. Here the CDR3 DNA reads TGCGCCAGCAGCTTAAGCACAGCCTACGAGCAGTACTTC. This translates into CASSLSTAYEQYF.

This clonotype was picked up a small number of times. The chain has TRBV9 and TRBJ2-1, with 13 bases fitting TRBD2. CDR1 SGDLS and CDR2 YYNGEE come from the germline V gene. The CDR3 sequence is 16 residues long. The V and J ends lost 3 bases and 9 bases, in that order; junction bases with no gene match: 9. The CDR3 spells CASSAWTSGRQREQFF. CDR3 bases: TGTGCCAGCAGCGCATGGACTAGCGGGAGACAACGTGAGCAGTTCTTC.

V is TRBV6-6 and J is TRBJ2-7; 15 bases are shared with TRBD2. CDR3 size: 18 residues. Per the germline V gene, CDR1 is MNHNY and CDR2 is SVGAGI (reference sequence). V lost 0 bases to trimming and J lost 2 bases; unmatched junction nucleotides: 5. CDR3 sequence (DNA): TGTGCCAGCAGTTACTCGGGACTAGCGGGAGGCCCCCCCTACGAGCAGTACTTC. Encoded protein: CASSYSGLAGGPPYEQYF.

The gene calls are TRBV5-1 and TRBJ2-2; 9 bases align to TRBD1. The length of the CDR3 is 14 residues. Germline V lookup: CDR1 SGHRS, CDR2 YFSETQ. J was trimmed by 7 bases and V by 4 bases; bases with no gene match: 5. The CDR3 loop is CASSPGQGNGELFF. The CDR3, as DNA: TGCGCCAGCAGCCCCGGACAGGGGAACGGGGAGCTGTTTTTT. The full variable domain, completed using reference TRBV5-1 and TRBJ2-2, is KAGVTQTPRYLIKTRGQQVTLSCSPISGHRSVSWYQQTPGQGLQFLFEYFSETQRNKGNFPGRFSGRQFSNSRSEMNVSTLELGDSALYLCASSPGQGNGELFFGEGSRLTVL.

The table lists this clonotype with a few counts. This sequence joins TRBV20-1 and TRBJ2-7, with D tentatively TRBD2 (5 bases). CDR3 size: 13 residues. The V and J ends lost 6 bases and 4 bases respectively, with 16 bases between them. Germline CDR1 and CDR2: DFQATT and SNEGSKA (reference sequence). In DNA form, the CDR3 reads TGCAGTGCCGATCCGGGAAACGAGTACGAGCAGTACTTC. Encoded protein: CSADPGNEYEQYF.

In its sample, this clonotype was seen many times. The chain joins TRBV16 to TRBJ1-1; D possibly corresponds to TRBD1 (5 bases). V was trimmed by 4 bases and J by 1 base, leaving 7 bases between them. The CDR3 sequence is 13 residues long. Per germline, CDR1 KGHSY and CDR2 FQNENV. CDR3 amino acids: CASSPGTNTEAFF. The CDR3 DNA reads as TGTGCCAGCAGCCCCGGGACGAACACTGAAGCTTTCTTT.

The table lists this clonotype with many counts. The chain links TRBV24-1 to TRBJ2-1; D may be TRBD2 (5 bases). V was trimmed by 0 bases and J by 7 bases, leaving 9 bases between them. Germline V gives CDR1 KGHDR, CDR2 SFDVKD. The CDR3 extends over 14 amino acids. CDR3 in DNA: TGTGCCACCAGTGATTTGGAGGGTCTAAATGAGCAGTTCTTC. It encodes CATSDLEGLNEQFF.

This clonotype was observed at least ten times. This sequence joins TRBV12-3 or TRBV12-4 and TRBJ2-7, with 12 bases lining up with TRBD2. The V gene end was trimmed by 1 base and the J gene end by 6 bases; junction bases not matched to a gene: 1. This CDR3 is 14 amino acids long. The CDR3 loop is CASSLGTSGTEQYF. The CDR3 DNA reads TGTGCCAGCAGTTTAGGGACTAGCGGGACCGAGCAGTACTTC.

V usage is TRBV14 and J usage is TRBJ1-6; 8 nucleotides match TRBD1. The trim removed 5 bases at V and 8 bases at J, leaving 8 bases unmatched. Germline CDR1 SGHDN, CDR2 FVKESK. The CDR3 is 15 amino acids. For the CDR3, the DNA is TGTGCCAGCAGCGCGACAGGGGTAGGGTATTCACCCCTCCACTTT. This gives the protein CASSATGVGYSPLHF.

The chain combines TRBV5-4 with TRBJ1-2; possibly TRBD1 for D (5 bases). The CDR3 has 15 amino acids. Trimming stripped 0 bases from V and 1 base from J, with 10 bases between. Germline V CDR1 and CDR2: SGHNT, YYREEE (reference sequence). The CDR3 bases are TGTGCCAGCAGCTTGGCCGGCAGGGTTAACTATGGCTACACCTTC. Its protein is CASSLAGRVNYGYTF.

V usage is TRBV19 and J usage is TRBJ2-2; 9 bases line up with TRBD1. Germline values: CDR1 LNHDA, CDR2 SQIVND (reference sequence). This CDR3 is built from 16 residues. V lost 6 bases, J lost 6 bases, and 11 bases stayed unmatched. The CDR3 loop reads CASRSTGTGIPGELFF. Here the CDR3 DNA reads TGTGCCAGTAGGTCGACCGGGACAGGGATCCCCGGGGAGCTGTTTTTT.

The sample holds a few counts of this clonotype. The junction departs from germline at one end; a sequencing error may be responsible. The chain joins TRBV7-9 to TRBJ2-1; TRBD1 agrees at 7 bases. This CDR3 is built from 17 residues. The germline CDR1 and CDR2 sequences are SEHNR and FQNEAQ (reference sequence). The CDR3 coding sequence is TGTGCCAGCAGCTTCCAGAGGTCGCCCAGGGGGAGCAATGGGCAGTTCTTC. The encoded protein is CASSFQRSPRGSNGQFF.

This chain links TRBV14 with TRBJ1-3; perhaps TRBD1 as D (6 bases). The CDR3 sequence is 15 residues long. The V end lost 2 bases, the J end lost 5 bases, and 13 bases lay between the germline ends. CDR1 is SGHDN, CDR2 FVKESK, per germline. The CDR3 sequence: CASSQLHRERNTIYF. DNA for the CDR3: TGTGCCAGCAGCCAATTGCACAGGGAGCGAAACACCATATATTTT.

This clonotype turned up a few times. V is TRBV18 and J is TRBJ2-7, with D perhaps TRBD2 (6 bases). The CDR3 totals 14 residues. The germline V and J ends were trimmed by 6 bases and 5 bases, with 17 bases remaining between them. In germline, CDR1 is KGHSH, CDR2 LQKENI. CDR3 in DNA: TGTGCCAGCTCCCCGAACGACGGGGGTCACGAGCAGTACTTC. Its translation: CASSPNDGGHEQYF.

This clonotype was picked up many times. This sequence joins TRBV28 and TRBJ2-3; 8 nucleotides align to TRBD2. Germline CDR1 reads MDHEN; CDR2 reads SYDVKM. The CDR3 extends over 15 amino acids. Trimming took 3 bases from V and 2 from J; bases not matched to a gene: 4. In nucleotides, the CDR3 is TGTGCCAGCAGTTTGCCTAGCGGGCACACAGATACGCAGTATTTT. It translates to CASSLPSGHTDTQYF.

In its sample, this clonotype was seen many times. This chain joins TRBV3-1 and TRBJ2-5; possibly TRBD1 for D (6 bases). The ends were cut back, 3 bases at V and 4 bases at J, with 15 bases in the middle. The germline V gene encodes CDR1 LGHDT and CDR2 YNNKEL (reference sequence). The CDR3 extends over 15 amino acids. The CDR3 spells CASSQARGLGETQYF. The DNA of the CDR3 is TGTGCCAGCAGCCAGGCTAGGGGGTTGGGAGAGACCCAGTACTTC.

In this sample, this clonotype turned up many times. This sequence joins TRBV4-1 and TRBJ1-1; possible D gene TRBD1, 6 bases. Per the germline V gene, CDR1 is MGHRA and CDR2 is YSYEKL. The length of the CDR3 is 13 residues. V shed 10 bases and J shed 4 bases, with 16 bases lying between them. CDR3 DNA: TGCGCCACTTCGTCCGGCAGGGGCACTGAAGCTTTCTTT. This encodes CATSSGRGTEAFF.

J is TRBJ2-1 and V is TRBV5-5; D may be TRBD1 (6 bases). CDR3 length: 14 amino acids. Trimming shortened V by 1 base and J by 8 bases, and 13 bases separated the two germline ends. Germline-derived CDR1 and CDR2 are SGHKS and YYEKEE (reference sequence). The CDR3 DNA reads as TGTGCCAGCAGCTTGAGGGCAGGGGACCATGAGCAGTTCTTC. It encodes CASSLRAGDHEQFF. The entire variable domain, with the rest obtained from reference TRBV5-5 and TRBJ2-1, is as follows: DAGVTQSPTHLIKTRGQQVTLRCSPISGHKSVSWYQQVLGQGPQFIFQYYEKEERGRGNFPDRFSARQFPNYSSELNVNALLLGDSALYLCASSLRAGDHEQFFGPGTRLTVL.

This clonotype was found many times. V and J are TRBV28 and TRBJ2-1; TRBD1 might be the D (5 bases). V shed 7 bases and J shed 6 bases, with 10 bases lying between them. Germline lookup yields CDR1 MDHEN and CDR2 SYDVKM. The CDR3 runs to 12 residues. This CDR3 reads CASNSDSNEQFF. In DNA, the CDR3 is TGTGCCAGCAACTCCGACAGCAATGAGCAGTTCTTC.

This clonotype has more than one count but fewer than ten. The chain combines TRBV6-7 with TRBJ2-1; 13 nucleotides align to TRBD2. TRBV6-7 is an open reading frame whose function is uncertain. V was clipped by 9 bases and J by 5 bases; unmatched bases: 13. The CDR3 totals 17 residues. Here the CDR3 reads CASGLAGAHILHNEQFF. The CDR3 nucleotides read TGTGCCAGTGGACTAGCGGGAGCCCACATTCTCCACAATGAGCAGTTCTTC.

This clonotype showed up many times. This rearrangement joins TRBV18 to TRBJ2-5; D is perhaps TRBD2 (6 bases). The germline V and J ends were trimmed by 2 bases and 5 bases, with 15 bases remaining between them. CDR3 length: 15 amino acids. The germline gives CDR1 KGHSH, CDR2 LQKENI. CDR3 DNA sequence: TGTGCCAGCTCACCAGGAGCGGAGGGTCGGGAGACCCAGTACTTC. Translation: CASSPGAEGRETQYF.

This clonotype was seen a handful of times. The CDR3 coding sequence is TGTGCCAGTAGTAAGGGGCCGAGCAATCAGCCCCAGCATTTT. The encoded protein is CASSKGPSNQPQHF. This sequence joins TRBV19 and TRBJ1-5; D might be TRBD1 (5 bases). This CDR3 contains 14 residues. The germline V gene has CDR1 LNHDA and CDR2 SQIVND (reference sequence). Trimming took off 4 bases at V and 1 base at J, with 8 bases between the two ends. Complete variable domain (other parts from reference TRBV19 and TRBJ1-5): DGGITQSPKYLFRKEGQNVTLSCEQNLNHDAMYWYRQDPGQGLRLIYYSQIVNDFQKGDIAEGYSVSREKKESFPLTVTSAQKNPTAFYLCASSKGPSNQPQHFGDGTRLSIL.

The V call is TRBV5-4, the J call TRBJ2-1; 12 nucleotides line up with TRBD2. V dropped 4 bases and J dropped 8; count of bases not matched to a gene: 7. The germline gives CDR1 SGHNT, CDR2 YYREEE (reference sequence). This CDR3 region has 15 residues. CDR3 in amino acids: CASSRWTSGNDEQFF. CDR3 DNA sequence: TGTGCCAGCAGCCGATGGACTAGCGGGAACGATGAGCAGTTCTTC.

This clonotype was counted a single time. This chain connects TRBV10-1 to TRBJ2-7; no definite D call. Germline-derived CDR1 and CDR2 are WNHNN and SYGVQD (reference sequence). V was trimmed by 2 bases and J by 1 base, leaving 6 bases between them. The CDR3 sequence is 13 residues long. The CDR3 reads CASSETSSYEQYF. The CDR3 coding sequence is TGCGCCAGCAGTGAGACAAGTTCCTACGAGCAGTACTTC.

In this sample, this clonotype turned up a few times. The CDR3 reads CASSSQGSTEAFF. The CDR3 DNA reads as TGCGCCAGCAGCTCACAGGGAAGCACTGAAGCTTTCTTT. V usage is TRBV5-1 and J usage is TRBJ1-1; weak D call: TRBD1 (6 bases). Germline-derived CDR1 and CDR2 are SGHRS and YFSETQ. CDR3 size: 13 residues. Deletions cut 3 bases from V and 4 bases from J, with 10 bases between.

There are many counts of this clonotype. V and J are TRBV5-1 and TRBJ2-7; a possible D gene is TRBD2 (5 bases). The V and J ends lost 0 bases and 2 bases respectively, with 12 bases between them. Germline V gene sequence: CDR1 SGHRS, CDR2 YFSETQ. The CDR3 loop spans 15 amino acids. Written as DNA, the CDR3 is TGCGCCAGCAGCTTGGAGGCTAGCAGCACCTACGAGCAGTACTTC. Protein product: CASSLEASSTYEQYF. The full variable domain, its missing parts supplied by reference TRBV5-1 and TRBJ2-7, is KAGVTQTPRYLIKTRGQQVTLSCSPISGHRSVSWYQQTPGQGLQFLFEYFSETQRNKGNFPGRFSGRQFSNSRSEMNVSTLELGDSALYLCASSLEASSTYEQYFGPGTRLTVT.

This clonotype has just a few counts. The gene calls are TRBV29-1 and TRBJ1-1; 7 bases match TRBD1. The germline gives CDR1 SQVTM, CDR2 ANQGSEA. CDR3 length: 12 residues. V gave up 6 bases and J gave up 6 bases; unmatched junction bases: 7. The CDR3 bases are TGCAGCGTAGTTGACAGGGCCGCTGAAGCTTTCTTT. This translates into CSVVDRAAEAFF.

This clonotype was counted ten times or more. The chain carries TRBV28 and TRBJ2-1; D not resolved. The germline gives CDR1 MDHEN, CDR2 SYDVKM. The V end lost 7 bases, the J end lost 3 bases, and 13 bases lay between the germline ends. This CDR3 region has 14 residues. CDR3: CASTQVALYNEQFF. In DNA, the CDR3 is TGTGCCAGCACCCAGGTTGCCCTCTACAATGAGCAGTTCTTC. Complete variable domain (other parts from reference TRBV28 and TRBJ2-1): DVKVTQSSRYLVKRTGEKVFLECVQDMDHENMFWYRQDPGLGLRLIYFSYDVKMKEKGDIPEGYSVSREKKERFSLILESASTNQTSMYLCASTQVALYNEQFFGPGTRLTVL.

There are a few counts of this clonotype. This chain uses TRBV7-9 with TRBJ2-7; 9 bases agree with TRBD2. From germline, CDR1 is SEHNR and CDR2 FQNEAQ (reference sequence). There are 15 residues in the CDR3. V shed 6 bases, J shed 3 bases, and the junction held 9 bases outside the gene matches. The CDR3 DNA follows: TGTGCCAGCAGTCGTAGCGGGAGCCGCGACTACGAGCAGTACTTC. Protein product: CASSRSGSRDYEQYF.